These T cell receptor beta chains were read from a single sample in a study of OX40 agonist ivuxolimab in advanced cancers. Repertoires were generated with immunoSEQ multiplex PCR, while TCRdb's copy carries only in-frame clones and drops some. The sample lists under 150,000 clones, about 92% occurring once. Sample: CD4+ or CD8+ T cells sorted from blood, taken in a trial of the OX40 agonist ivuxolimab. The receptor set was obtained from an adult with an advanced solid tumor such as melanoma, head and neck, liver or kidney cancer. CDR3s include the opening cysteine and the closing phenylalanine or tryptophan. A D gene is named only where the DNA matches it firmly.

J gene: TRBJ1-6
D gene: -
V gene: TRBV19
CDR3 DNA: TGTGCCAGTAGTCCACAGGGCTATTATAATTCACCCCTCCACTTT
CDR3 protein: CASSPQGYYNSPLHF

J gene: TRBJ1-1
D gene: -
V gene: TRBV5-1
CDR3 DNA: TGCGCCAGCAGCCCCGGTTGGGGGGCGGGGGTTGAAGCTTTCTTT
CDR3 protein: CASSPGWGAGVEAFF

J gene: TRBJ1-6
D gene: -
V gene: TRBV10-3
CDR3 DNA: TGTGCCATCAGGGACAGCCTTAGGTCACCCCTCCACTTT
CDR3 protein: CAIRDSLRSPLHF

J gene: TRBJ2-3
D gene: TRBD2
V gene: TRBV4-1
CDR3 DNA: TGCGCCAGCAGCCAAACCTTCGGGGCGGGGGGAGGCACAGATACGCAGTATTTT
CDR3 protein: CASSQTFGAGGGTDTQYF

J gene: TRBJ2-6
D gene: -
V gene: TRBV7-3
CDR3 DNA: TGTGCCAGCAGCCACCTTAGCTCTGGGGCCAACGTCCTGACTTTC
CDR3 protein: CASSHLSSGANVLTF

J gene: TRBJ2-7
D gene: TRBD2
V gene: TRBV27
CDR3 DNA: TGTGCCAGCAGTTTCTTGGGGACTAGGGGCCACGAGCAGTACTTC
CDR3 protein: CASSFLGTRGHEQYF

J gene: TRBJ2-7
D gene: -
V gene: TRBV29-1
CDR3 DNA: TGCAGCGTTGAAGGTGTTGGGGTAAGCTCCTACGAGCAGTACTTC
CDR3 protein: CSVEGVGVSSYEQYF

J gene: TRBJ2-4
D gene: -
V gene: TRBV15
CDR3 DNA: TGTGCCACCAGGCCCCCTGGAAGAGGGGACCTAGCCAAAAACATTCAGTACTTC
CDR3 protein: CATRPPGRGDLAKNIQYF

J gene: TRBJ2-2
D gene: TRBD2
V gene: TRBV7-9
CDR3 DNA: TGTGCCAGCAGCGGGGCGGGAGTACAAACCGGGGAGCTGTTTTTT
CDR3 protein: CASSGAGVQTGELFF

J gene: TRBJ2-2
D gene: TRBD1
V gene: TRBV7-2
CDR3 DNA: TGTGCCAGCAGCTCCTCACAGGGGCGCGGCACCGGGGAGCTGTTTTTT
CDR3 protein: CASSSSQGRGTGELFF